This passage covers 7 T cell receptor beta chains from one sample sequenced in a study of blood T cell repertoires in COVID-19. Assay used: immunoSEQ multiplex PCR; TCRdb lists only in-frame clones, some missing. The repertoire holds around 100,000 clones, more than 70% seen once, with approximately 5.1% in the top ten. Specimen: peripheral blood. These receptors all stem from a woman aged 60-70 years with COVID-19, enrolled during active disease.

J is TRBJ1-4 and V is TRBV29-1; D remains ambiguous. The germline V gene encodes CDR1 SQVTM and CDR2 ANQGSEA. The CDR3 is made up of 12 amino acids. Trimming took off 4 bases at V and 4 bases at J, with 7 bases between the two ends. CDR3 bases: TGCAGCGTTGTCGCCAGTAATGAAAAACTGTTTTTT. It encodes CSVVASNEKLFF.

The chain joins TRBV7-7 to TRBJ1-5; D unclear. Per germline, CDR1 SSHAT and CDR2 FNYEAQ (reference sequence). The CDR3 sequence is 13 residues long. V was pared by 8 bases and J by 6 bases, with 14 bases between. CDR3 DNA: TGTGCCAGCTCCCTGGACCGGGGTCAGCCCCAGCATTTT. Translated: CASSLDRGQPQHF.

The chain couples TRBV3-1 (or the pseudogene TRBV3-2) to TRBJ1-6, with a tentative D call TRBD1 (5 bases). The CDR3 length is 14 residues. With 4 bases removed from V and 7 bases from J, the gap between germline ends came to 11 bases. CDR1 is LGHDT and CDR2 is YNNKEL in the germline V gene (reference sequence). The CDR3 here is CASSPRPGNSPLHF. DNA of the CDR3: TGTGCCAGCAGCCCGAGACCAGGGAATTCACCCCTCCACTTT.

The genes are TRBV10-3 and TRBJ1-1; D is uncertain. Trimming left V 0 bases short and J 4 bases short, with 6 bases between. This CDR3 contains 13 residues. The germline V gene encodes CDR1 ENHRY and CDR2 SYGVKD. The CDR3 bases are TGTGCCATCAGTGAGTCGGCGGGCACTGAAGCTTTCTTT. Its translation is CAISESAGTEAFF.

The CDR3 DNA is TGCGCCAGCAGTGAGTCGGGAACAGGGGTTAGAGTCTATGGCTACACCTTC. Translated: CASSESGTGVRVYGYTF. The rearrangement joins TRBV10-2 to TRBJ1-2, with 7 bases identical to TRBD1. The CDR3 runs to 17 residues. The ends lost 0 bases at V and 4 bases at J; junction bases unmatched: 11. CDR1 is WSHSY and CDR2 is SAAADI in the germline V gene.

The V gene is TRBV6-5, the J gene TRBJ1-1; 10 bases are a match to TRBD1. With V trimmed by 6 bases and J by 6 bases, 7 bases remained unmatched. The germline V gene has CDR1 MNHEY and CDR2 SVGAGI. The CDR3 runs 14 residues. The CDR3 region has the DNA TGTGCCAGCAGAGAGACAGGGGGCGAGGCTGAAGCTTTCTTT. Its protein is CASRETGGEAEAFF.

The chain joins TRBV5-8 to TRBJ2-7; perhaps TRBD1 as D (6 bases). The V gene lost 4 bases and the J gene lost 6 bases, with 20 bases spanning the gap. CDR3 size: 15 residues. The germline gives CDR1 SGHTS, CDR2 YDEGEE. CDR3 sequence reads: CASSLPGHHPGEQYF. For the CDR3, the DNA is TGTGCCAGCAGCCTTCCGGGACACCACCCCGGCGAGCAGTACTTC.